Listed below are T cell receptor beta chains from one sample, sequenced in a study of T-cell memory formation after mild COVID-19. TCRdb reprocessed the 5' RACE reads with MiXCR, giving one entry per CDR3 protein. The sample gives fewer than 450,000 distinct CDR3 sequences, around 24% of which show up once; 8.5% to 9% is in the top ten. Material: PBMCs or a T cell subset sorted from them (not recorded which). These receptors came from an adult woman who had mild COVID-19 (a few samples of this study predate the infection). Cell type and time point are not known. CDR3s include the opening cysteine and the closing phenylalanine or tryptophan. A D gene is named only where the DNA matches it firmly. Not all rows give a size; the values are once, few, many and, for expanded clones, a class.

v_gene	abundance	d_gene	j_gene	CDR3aa	CDR3nt
TRBV2	few	TRBD2	TRBJ2-5	CASSENGLEGETQYF	TGTGCCAGCAGTGAAAATGGACTAGAGGGAGAGACCCAGTACTTC
TRBV9	NA	TRBD1	TRBJ1-1	CASSIRQGLDTEAFF	TGTGCCAGCAGCATCCGACAGGGGCTAGACACTGAAGCTTTCTTT
TRBV20-1	NA	NA	TRBJ2-3	CSARDWPSGLTQYF	TGCAGTGCTAGAGATTGGCCCTCGGGATTGACGCAGTATTTT
TRBV24-1	few	NA	TRBJ2-3	CATSDPRRADTQYF	TGTGCCACCAGTGACCCCCGGCGGGCAGATACGCAGTATTTT
TRBV6-2/TRBV6-3	NA	TRBD2	TRBJ2-2	CASAERLAGGPYTGELFF	TGTGCCAGCGCTGAGAGACTAGCGGGAGGGCCGTACACCGGGGAGCTGTTTTTT
TRBV5-1	few	NA	TRBJ2-5	CASSGAATGQETQYF	TGCGCCAGCAGCGGGGCAGCGACAGGCCAAGAGACCCAGTACTTC
TRBV5-1	many	TRBD2	TRBJ2-2	CASRPSGADTGELFF	TGCGCCAGCAGACCGAGCGGGGCTGACACCGGGGAGCTGTTTTTT
TRBV7-9	many	NA	TRBJ2-7	CASSPRQSHPQYF	TGTGCCAGCAGCCCCAGACAGTCCCACCCCCAGTACTTC
TRBV7-9	few	NA	TRBJ1-4	CASSPEDGSNEKLFF	TGTGCCAGCAGCCCAGAGGACGGATCTAATGAAAAACTGTTTTTT
TRBV24-1	few	NA	TRBJ2-2	CATSDRRQAKKTGELFF	TGTGCCACCAGTGATCGTCGACAGGCCAAGAAAACCGGGGAGCTGTTTTTT